This TCR beta chain was obtained from a study of T cells in Graves' hyperthyroidism and ophthalmopathy. Turning to the study itself: Before treatment of any kind, peripheral blood was taken at initial diagnosis. Study findings and constraints: Through a model of 13 V-J features, ophthalmopathy was separated from stable hyperthyroidism. Most clonotypes expanded in the thyroid (above 0.001) were also present in blood.

This clonotype came up many times. Its target is unknown. The germline CDR1 and CDR2 sequences are SEHNR and FQNEAQ (reference sequence). CDR3 size: 13 residues. V was clipped by 5 bases and J by 8 bases; unmatched bases: 8. It was RNA transcripts that yielded the amplified TCR beta CDR3 regions. A set of HTBI primers served as the primers for a first-round RT-PCR of the TCR CDR3. Each CDR3 protein is one row after TCRdb ran MiXCR on the multiplex PCR reads. Among fewer than 650,000 distinct CDR3 sequences, about 15% were seen once, and the ten largest hold around 4.5%. This clonotype was obtained from a woman in her thirties or forties with Graves' ophthalmopathy. The V gene is TRBV7-9, the J gene TRBJ1-1, with 7 bases that match TRBD1. Input material: blood. CDR3 protein: CASSGGTALEAFF. In DNA form, the CDR3 reads TGTGCCAGCAGCGGAGGGACAGCACTCGAAGCTTTCTTT.